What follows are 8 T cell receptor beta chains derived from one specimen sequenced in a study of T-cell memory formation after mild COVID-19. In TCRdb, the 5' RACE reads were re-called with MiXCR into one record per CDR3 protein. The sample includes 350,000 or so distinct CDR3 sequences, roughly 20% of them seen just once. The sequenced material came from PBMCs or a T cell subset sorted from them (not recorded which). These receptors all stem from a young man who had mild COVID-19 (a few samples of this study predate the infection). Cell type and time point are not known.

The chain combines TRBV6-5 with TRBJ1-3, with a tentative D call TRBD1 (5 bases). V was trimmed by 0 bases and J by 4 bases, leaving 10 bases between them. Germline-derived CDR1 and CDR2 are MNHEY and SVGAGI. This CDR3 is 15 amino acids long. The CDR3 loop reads CASSYSAGRGNTIYF. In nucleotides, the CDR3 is TGTGCCAGCAGTTACTCTGCAGGGCGGGGAAACACCATATATTTT.

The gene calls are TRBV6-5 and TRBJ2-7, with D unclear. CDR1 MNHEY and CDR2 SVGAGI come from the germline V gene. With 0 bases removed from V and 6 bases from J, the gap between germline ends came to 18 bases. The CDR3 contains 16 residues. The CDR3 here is CASSYSDHLRRGEQYV. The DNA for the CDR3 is TGTGCCAGCAGTTACTCAGACCACCTCCGGCGTGGCGAGCAGTACGTC.

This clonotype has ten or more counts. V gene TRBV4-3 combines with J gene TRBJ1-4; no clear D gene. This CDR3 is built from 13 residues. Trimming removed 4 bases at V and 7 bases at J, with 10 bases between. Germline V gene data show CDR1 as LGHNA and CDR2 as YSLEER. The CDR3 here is CASSRLGLEKLFF. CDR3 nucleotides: TGCGCCAGCAGCCGGCTCGGGCTTGAAAAACTGTTTTTT.

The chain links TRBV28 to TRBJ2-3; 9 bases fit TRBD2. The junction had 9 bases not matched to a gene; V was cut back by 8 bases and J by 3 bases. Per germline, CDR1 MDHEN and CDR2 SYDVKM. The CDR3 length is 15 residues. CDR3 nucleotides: TGTGCCAGCGGACGGGGACTAGCCGAAACAGATACGCAGTATTTT. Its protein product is CASGRGLAETDTQYF.

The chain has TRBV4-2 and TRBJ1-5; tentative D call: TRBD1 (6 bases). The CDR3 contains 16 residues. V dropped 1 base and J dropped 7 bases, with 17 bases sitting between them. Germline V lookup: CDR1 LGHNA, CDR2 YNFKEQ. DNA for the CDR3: TGTGCCAGCAGCCAAGGGGGGCGTGGAGGGTTGCAGCCCCAGCATTTT. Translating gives CASSQGGRGGLQPQHF.

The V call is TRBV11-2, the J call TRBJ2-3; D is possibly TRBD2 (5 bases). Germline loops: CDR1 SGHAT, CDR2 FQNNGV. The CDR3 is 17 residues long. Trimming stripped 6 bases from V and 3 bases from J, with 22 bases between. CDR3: CASSVGLGEARTDTQYF. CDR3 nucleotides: TGTGCCAGCAGTGTGGGCCTCGGGGAAGCAAGAACAGATACGCAGTATTTT.

The CDR3 DNA follows: TGCGCCAGCCTAGACGGAGGTTTGTCCTCTGGGGCCAACGTCCTGACTTTC. This translates into CASLDGGLSSGANVLTF. The rearrangement links TRBV5-1 to TRBJ2-6, with TRBD2 as a possible D gene (5 bases). The V gene lost 7 bases and the J gene lost 0 bases, with 17 bases spanning the gap. CDR1 and CDR2 from the germline V gene are SGHRS and YFSETQ. This CDR3 has 17 residues.

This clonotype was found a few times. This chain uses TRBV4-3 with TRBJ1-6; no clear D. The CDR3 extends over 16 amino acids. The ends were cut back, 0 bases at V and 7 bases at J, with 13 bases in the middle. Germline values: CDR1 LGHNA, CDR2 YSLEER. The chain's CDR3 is CASSQEKKVGNSPLHF. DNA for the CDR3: TGCGCCAGCAGCCAAGAGAAGAAAGTGGGCAATTCACCCCTCCACTTT.